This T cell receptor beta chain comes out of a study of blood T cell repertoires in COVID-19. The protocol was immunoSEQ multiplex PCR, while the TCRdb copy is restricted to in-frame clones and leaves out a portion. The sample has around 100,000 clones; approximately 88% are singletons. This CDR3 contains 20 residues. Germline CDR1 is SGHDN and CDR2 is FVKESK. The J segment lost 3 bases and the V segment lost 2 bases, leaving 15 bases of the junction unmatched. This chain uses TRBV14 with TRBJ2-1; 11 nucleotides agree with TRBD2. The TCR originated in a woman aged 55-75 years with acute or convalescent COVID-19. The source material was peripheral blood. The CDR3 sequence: CASSQRVLAGGSGLYNEQFF. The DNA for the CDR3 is TGTGCCAGCAGCCAACGGGTCCTAGCGGGAGGATCGGGACTCTACAATGAGCAGTTCTTC.